This passage covers 22 T cell receptor beta chains from one sample sequenced in a study of blood T cells in healthy people across ages. A second PCR of 7 to 11 cycles used a sample-barcoded 5' primer and a J-beta primer mix. In TCRdb, the 5' RACE reads were re-called with MiXCR into one record per CDR3 protein. The sample shows 650,000 to 1,000,000 distinct CDR3 sequences, around 36% of them seen only once. Sample: blood. The source is a man aged 18 to 35 in good health.

The sample holds a few counts of this clonotype. The chain recombines TRBV28 with TRBJ2-6; 8 bases line up with TRBD1. Germline CDR1 reads MDHEN; CDR2 reads SYDVKM. The CDR3 is made up of 15 amino acids. The trim removed 5 bases at V and 15 bases at J, leaving 15 bases unmatched. CDR3 bases: TGTGCCAGCAGTGACAAGGACAGGGTCACCAGAGGCCTGACTTTC. As protein: CASSDKDRVTRGLTF.

This clonotype was recorded a few times. The chain uses TRBV20-1 and TRBJ2-6; D might be TRBD1 (6 bases). In germline, CDR1 is DFQATT, CDR2 SNEGSKA (reference sequence). This CDR3 has 19 residues. The germline V and J ends were trimmed by 6 bases and 0 bases, with 24 bases remaining between them. CDR3: CSAPLTGYTDSSGANVLTF. The CDR3 nucleotides read TGCAGTGCCCCCTTAACAGGGTATACGGACAGCTCTGGGGCCAACGTCCTGACTTTC.

The genes are TRBV25-1 and TRBJ2-3; TRBD1 agrees at 7 bases. The germline gives CDR1 MGHDK, CDR2 SYGVNS. Trimming at V came to 3 bases and at J to 7 bases, leaving 10 bases not matched to a gene. CDR3 length: 15 amino acids. Here the CDR3 DNA reads TGTGCCAGCAGTGATCAACAGGGGTTAACGAATACGCAGTATTTT. This gives the protein CASSDQQGLTNTQYF.

This clonotype came up a few times. This rearrangement joins TRBV5-1 to TRBJ2-1, with 9 bases fitting TRBD1. V lost 1 base and J lost 1; bases outside the gene matches: 3. The CDR3 is made up of 16 amino acids. Looked up from germline, CDR1 is SGHRS and CDR2 is YFSETQ. Written as DNA, the CDR3 is TGCGCCAGCAGCTTGTCTGGACAGGGGTCCTACAATGAGCAGTTCTTC. This translates into CASSLSGQGSYNEQFF.

This chain uses TRBV7-9 with TRBJ2-1; 7 positions agree with TRBD1. J was trimmed by 8 bases and V by 1 base; bases with no gene match: 8. CDR1 and CDR2 (germline): SEHNR, FQNEAQ (reference sequence). CDR3 length: 15 residues. CDR3 DNA: TGTGCCAGCAGCTTAGTAGTAGACAGGGTCCATGAGCAGTTCTTC. It encodes CASSLVVDRVHEQFF. Together with reference TRBV7-9 and TRBJ2-1, the CDR3 gives the full variable domain: DTGVSQNPRHKITKRGQNVTFRCDPISEHNRLYWYRQTLGQGPEFLTYFQNEAQLEKSRLLSDRFSAERPKGSFSTLEIQRTEQGDSAMYLCASSLVVDRVHEQFFGPGTRLTVL.

The rearrangement uses TRBV2 and TRBJ1-2, with 7 nucleotides matching TRBD1. V lost 4 bases and J lost 2; bases outside the gene matches: 4. CDR3 length: 14 amino acids. Germline CDR1 SNHLY, CDR2 FYNNEI. CDR3 in DNA: TGTGCCAGCAGTGTCCAGGGGGGAAACTATGGCTACACCTTC. Protein sequence: CASSVQGGNYGYTF.

This clonotype has just a few counts. V and J are TRBV6-6 and TRBJ2-5, with a possible D match to TRBD2 (5 bases). This CDR3 region has 17 residues. Trimming left V 4 bases short and J 5 bases short, with 23 bases between. CDR1 and CDR2 (germline): MNHNY, SVGAGI (reference sequence). CDR3 coding DNA: TGTGCCAGCAGTTCCGTCGGGCCTAGAGCCGAGGGCGAGACCCAGTACTTC. It encodes CASSSVGPRAEGETQYF.

The chain couples TRBV2 to TRBJ1-2; D is ambiguous. Per germline, CDR1 SNHLY and CDR2 FYNNEI. V gave up 7 bases and J gave up 0 bases, with 15 bases separating them. The CDR3 spans 15 residues. CDR3 coding DNA: TGTGCCAGCAATGGACCCGACCTTTCTAACTATGGCTACACCTTC. Translated: CASNGPDLSNYGYTF.

This clonotype has only a few counts. CDR3 in amino acids: CASRRDTHSTQYF. CDR3 DNA sequence: TGTGCCAGCAGACGAGACACCCACAGTACGCAGTATTTT. The V gene is TRBV12-3 or TRBV12-4, the J gene TRBJ2-3; D is unclear. Trimming stripped 6 bases from V and 8 bases from J, with 15 bases between. This CDR3 region has 13 residues.

V and J are TRBV12-3 or TRBV12-4 and TRBJ2-3; D ambiguous. The CDR3 is 11 residues long. The V end lost 8 bases, the J end lost 3 bases, and 6 bases lay between the germline ends. The CDR3 region has the DNA TGTGCCAGCCTACTAACAGATACGCAGTATTTT. Its protein is CASLLTDTQYF.

The chain joins TRBV7-3 to TRBJ1-3; D gene ambiguous. Trimming cost V 8 bases and J 8 bases, with 10 bases left between them. The CDR3 totals 11 residues. Germline CDR1 is SGHTA and CDR2 is FQGTGA. In DNA form, the CDR3 reads TGTGCCAGCCCCATTTTGGACACCATATATTTT. It encodes CASPILDTIYF.

This chain uses TRBV7-9 with TRBJ2-3, with D maybe TRBD2 (6 bases). Germline loops: CDR1 SEHNR, CDR2 FQNEAQ (reference sequence). CDR3 length: 15 amino acids. V lost 0 bases, J lost 5 bases, and 12 bases lay in between. The CDR3 loop reads CASSLASGLIDTQYF. DNA of the CDR3: TGTGCCAGCAGCTTAGCTAGCGGATTGATAGATACGCAGTATTTT.

The chain is built from TRBV4-2 and TRBJ1-2; D remains unclear. V was cut by 1 base and J by 7 bases, with 19 bases left in between. There are 16 residues in the CDR3. Germline assignment: CDR1 LGHNA and CDR2 YNFKEQ. CDR3 bases: TGTGCCAGCAGCCAAGGGGCCCGTTCCGCGGGCTGTGGCTACACCTTC. This encodes CASSQGARSAGCGYTF.

The genes are TRBV29-1 and TRBJ1-3; 7 bases are a match to TRBD1. The CDR3 is 13 residues long. Trimming took 4 bases from V and 2 from J; bases not matched to a gene: 2. CDR1 is SQVTM, CDR2 ANQGSEA, per germline. This CDR3 is CSVGTGAGNTIYF. For the CDR3, the DNA is TGCAGCGTTGGCACAGGGGCTGGAAACACCATATATTTT. Full variable domain (remainder filled in from reference TRBV29-1 and TRBJ1-3): SAVISQKPSRDICQRGTSLTIQCQVDSQVTMMFWYRQQPGQSLTLIATANQGSEATYESGFVIDKFPISRPNLTFSTLTVSNMSPEDSSIYLCSVGTGAGNTIYFGEGSWLTVV.

This clonotype was counted ten times or more. The V gene is TRBV5-1, the J gene TRBJ2-1, with a weak D call TRBD2 (5 bases). This CDR3 contains 14 residues. V gave up 1 base and J gave up 8 bases, with 13 bases separating them. Germline CDR1 and CDR2: SGHRS and YFSETQ. The CDR3 reads CASSLQRELDEQFF. For the CDR3, the DNA is TGCGCCAGCAGCTTGCAAAGGGAGCTGGATGAGCAGTTCTTC.

As for this clonotype: This may come from a read error, since a much larger clone is one base off. V gene TRBV12-3 or TRBV12-4 combines with J gene TRBJ2-1; 7 bases match TRBD2. The J call may be in error: the DNA end matches TRBJ2-7 better. The CDR3 totals 15 residues. CDR3 amino acids: CASSLAGGTYNEQYF. The CDR3 DNA follows: TGTGCCAGCAGTTTAGCGGGGGGGACCTACAATGAGCAGTACTTC.

This clonotype has only a few counts. The genes are TRBV7-2 and TRBJ2-7; D remains unclear. The CDR3 has 14 residues. V was shortened by 5 bases and J by 2 bases, with 13 bases between the two germline ends. Germline CDR1 reads SGHTA; CDR2 reads FQGNSA. Written as DNA, the CDR3 is TGTGCCAGCAGCACAGCCCGGGTTCCCTACGAGCAGTACTTC. This sequence encodes CASSTARVPYEQYF.

V usage is TRBV14 and J usage is TRBJ2-1; 8 nucleotides match TRBD2. V gave up 0 bases and J gave up 7 bases; unmatched junction bases: 11. Per germline, CDR1 SGHDN and CDR2 FVKESK. The CDR3 loop spans 17 amino acids. The CDR3, as DNA: TGTGCCAGCAGCCAAGAAGGGGGAGGGACTAGGACTAATGAGCAGTTCTTC. Residues: CASSQEGGGTRTNEQFF.

A few counts support this clonotype. V and J are TRBV4-3 and TRBJ2-5; 8 nucleotides agree with TRBD2. Trimming took 4 bases from V and 11 from J; bases not matched to a gene: 21. Germline-derived CDR1 and CDR2 are LGHNA and YSLEER. This CDR3 is 17 amino acids long. This CDR3 is CASSPVNYGGEFNEQYF. Written as DNA, the CDR3 is TGCGCCAGCAGCCCCGTGAACTACGGGGGGGAATTCAATGAGCAGTACTTC.

This clonotype was picked up a small number of times. V and J are TRBV7-2 and TRBJ1-4, with D possibly TRBD1 on 5 matching bases. Looked up from germline, CDR1 is SGHTA and CDR2 is FQGNSA. The CDR3 runs to 15 residues. Deletions cut 1 base from V and 5 bases from J, with 11 bases between. The CDR3, as DNA: TGTGCCAGCAGCTTAGTGTCGGACACGAATGAAAAACTGTTTTTT. As protein: CASSLVSDTNEKLFF.

In its sample, this clonotype was seen a few times. Here the CDR3 reads CAIRRAGGGTDTQYF. The CDR3 nucleotides read TGTGCCATCAGGAGAGCGGGGGGGGGCACAGATACGCAGTATTTT. The chain couples TRBV10-3 to TRBJ2-3; TRBD2 agrees at 10 bases. The germline V gene encodes CDR1 ENHRY and CDR2 SYGVKD. Unmatched junction bases numbered 4, after V lost 6 bases and J lost 1 base. This CDR3 contains 15 residues.

This clonotype has ten or more counts. The gene calls are TRBV25-1 and TRBJ2-7, with 7 bases matching TRBD1. The length of the CDR3 is 16 residues. V shed 6 bases, J shed 1 base, and the junction held 12 bases outside the gene matches. The germline gives CDR1 MGHDK, CDR2 SYGVNS. CDR3: CASSPTDQTGSYEQYF. The CDR3 DNA is TGTGCCAGCAGCCCTACCGACCAGACAGGGTCCTACGAGCAGTACTTC.